Given below is one T cell receptor beta chain in context. V was clipped by 4 bases and J by 4 bases; unmatched bases: 5. Germline V gene data show CDR1 as MNHEY and CDR2 as SVGAGI. The CDR3 is made up of 15 amino acids. This sample is part of a study of cytomegalovirus exposure and HLA in healthy donors. The method was immunoSEQ multiplex PCR; TCRdb's version includes in-frame clones alone and lacks a portion of them. The sample records about 360,000 clones, 80% to 90% being singletons. The V and J genes are TRBV6-5 and TRBJ1-5, with 9 positions matching TRBD1. The TCR was taken from a young woman in good health and CMV-seronegative. The source material was PBMCs. Here the CDR3 DNA reads TGTGCCAGCAGTTTTGACAGGGGGGGAAATCAGCCCCAGCATTTT. The encoded protein is CASSFDRGGNQPQHF.